The 24 T cell receptor beta chains in this list originate from one sample, sequenced in a study of glioma-infiltrating T cells after dendritic cell vaccination. Here immunoSEQ multiplex PCR was the method, and the copy in TCRdb shows in-frame clones only, minus some. The sample holds under 40,000 clones, roughly nine tenths seen once. Source: blood, taken before dendritic cell vaccination. These receptors came from a human donor with glioblastoma.

The chain links TRBV5-1 to TRBJ2-2; a possible D gene is TRBD2 (5 bases). V was shortened by 2 bases and J by 1 base, with 12 bases between the two germline ends. Germline assignment: CDR1 SGHRS and CDR2 YFSETQ. CDR3 length: 16 residues. CDR3 coding DNA: TGCGCCAGCAGCTTCACTGGGAGAGTGAACACCGGGGAGCTGTTTTTT. Amino acids: CASSFTGRVNTGELFF.

CDR3 sequence reads: CASSLIGVMSSYEQYF. The DNA for the CDR3 is TGTGCCAGCAGCTTAATCGGGGTGATGAGCTCCTACGAGCAGTACTTC. The chain employs TRBV7-9 and TRBJ2-7; D is perhaps TRBD2 (5 bases). The V end lost 2 bases, the J end lost 0 bases, and 14 bases lay between the germline ends. Germline V gives CDR1 SEHNR, CDR2 FQNEAQ (reference sequence). The length of the CDR3 is 16 residues.

This chain uses TRBV7-2 with TRBJ1-1, with TRBD1 identical over 8 bases. Germline V CDR1 and CDR2: SGHTA, FQGNSA. There are 15 residues in the CDR3. J was trimmed by 4 bases and V by 2 bases; bases with no gene match: 6. CDR3 bases: TGTGCCAGCAGCTTATATCAGGGGGCTACCACTGAAGCTTTCTTT. Protein sequence: CASSLYQGATTEAFF.

This clone was seen a single time. The rearrangement uses TRBV6-4 and TRBJ2-7, with 7 nucleotides matching TRBD1. The germline CDR1 and CDR2 sequences are MRHNA and SNTAGT. Losses at the gene ends were 4 bases for V and 3 bases for J; bases not matched to a gene: 3. The CDR3 is made up of 13 amino acids. The CDR3 sequence is CASSVNRGYEQYF. CDR3 sequence (DNA): TGTGCCAGCAGTGTGAACAGGGGCTACGAGCAGTACTTC.

V is TRBV29-1 and J is TRBJ2-1; D is possibly TRBD1 (5 bases). This CDR3 is built from 17 residues. V gave up 6 bases and J gave up 0 bases, with 21 bases separating them. CDR1 is SQVTM and CDR2 is ANQGSEA in the germline V gene. This CDR3 is CSVVTVDRQSSYNEQFF. The CDR3 bases are TGCAGCGTCGTAACCGTTGACAGACAGAGCTCCTACAATGAGCAGTTCTTC.

The V call is TRBV5-8, the J call TRBJ2-3; D is ambiguous. CDR3 length: 14 amino acids. Germline V gene data show CDR1 as SGHTS and CDR2 as YDEGEE. Trimming stripped 0 bases from V and 2 bases from J, with 7 bases between. The CDR3 protein is CASSLGRFTDTQYF. The CDR3 bases are TGTGCCAGCAGCTTGGGCAGGTTCACAGATACGCAGTATTTT.

V usage is TRBV10-1 and J usage is TRBJ2-3; 10 bases map to TRBD1. This CDR3 region has 16 residues. The germline CDR1 and CDR2 sequences are WNHNN and SYGVQD (reference sequence). The V segment lost 3 bases and the J segment 4 bases; nucleotides outside the gene matches: 7. The chain's CDR3 is CASSDYRDRGADTQYF. Here the CDR3 DNA reads TGCGCCAGCAGTGATTACCGGGACAGGGGTGCAGATACGCAGTATTTT.

This clone was seen only a few times. The rearrangement links TRBV11-1 to TRBJ2-2; TRBD1 might be the D (6 bases). Germline-derived CDR1 and CDR2 are SGHAT and FQDESV (reference sequence). The CDR3 contains 12 residues. With 5 bases removed from V and 8 bases from J, the gap between germline ends came to 9 bases. CDR3 region: CASSEQGGELFF. CDR3 nucleotide sequence: TGTGCCAGCAGCGAACAGGGAGGGGAGCTGTTTTTT.

This chain links TRBV11-1 with TRBJ2-1; TRBD1 matches at 7 bases. The CDR3 extends over 15 amino acids. Per germline, CDR1 SGHAT and CDR2 FQDESV (reference sequence). V lost 2 bases to trimming and J lost 6 bases; unmatched junction nucleotides: 7. The CDR3 reads CASSLKGAIGNEQFF. The CDR3 region has the DNA TGTGCCAGCAGCTTAAAGGGGGCGATAGGCAATGAGCAGTTCTTC. The full variable domain, rest sourced from reference TRBV11-1 and TRBJ2-1, is EAEVAQSPRYKITEKSQAVAFWCDPISGHATLYWYRQILGQGPELLVQFQDESVVDDSQLPKDRFSAERLKGVDSTLKIQPAELGDSAMYLCASSLKGAIGNEQFFGPGTRLTVL.

This sequence joins TRBV25-1 and TRBJ1-2; D gene ambiguous. Germline V gives CDR1 MGHDK, CDR2 SYGVNS. The CDR3 consists of 14 residues. The V end was cut by 1 base, the J end by 7 bases, with 13 bases between. CDR3 coding DNA: TGTGCCAGCAGTGAATCGGGAAGGGCTAGTGGCTACACCTTC. Translation gives CASSESGRASGYTF.

The gene calls are TRBV5-1 and TRBJ2-1; 10 bases line up with TRBD2. This CDR3 has 15 amino acids. Germline values: CDR1 SGHRS, CDR2 YFSETQ. V lost 4 bases, J lost 6 bases, and 7 bases stayed unmatched. The CDR3 reads CASSPVAGGPNEQFF. For the CDR3, the DNA is TGCGCCAGCAGCCCCGTAGCGGGGGGCCCCAATGAGCAGTTCTTC.

V is TRBV6-6 and J is TRBJ1-5; the D gene is possibly TRBD1 (6 bases). From germline, CDR1 is MNHNY and CDR2 SVGAGI (reference sequence). This CDR3 is 14 amino acids long. Trimming cost V 6 bases and J 3 bases, with 12 bases left between them. The chain's CDR3 is CASSRGQINQPQHF. CDR3 DNA: TGTGCCAGCAGCCGAGGACAGATCAATCAGCCCCAGCATTTT.

A remark on this clone: One end of the junction fails to match germline, which may point to a read error. The chain links TRBV6-4 to TRBJ1-3; D possibly corresponds to TRBD1 (5 bases). The CDR3 has 15 amino acids. Germline-derived CDR1 and CDR2 are MRHNA and SNTAGT. In nucleotides, the CDR3 is TGTGCCAGCAGTGTAAACCAGGGTCCCGGAAGCACCATATATTTT. Its translation: CASSVNQGPGSTIYF.

The count of this clone is one. The V and J genes are TRBV10-2 and TRBJ2-4, with D unresolved. CDR1 WSHSY and CDR2 SAAADI come from the germline V gene. The CDR3 has 17 amino acids. The V end lost 3 bases, the J end lost 0 bases, and 15 bases lay between the germline ends. The CDR3 DNA follows: TGCGCCAGCAGTGAAAGCTCCGTGAACCTAGCCAAAAACATTCAGTACTTC. Translation: CASSESSVNLAKNIQYF.

The chain recombines TRBV7-2 with TRBJ1-5, with TRBD1 matching 7 bases. The length of the CDR3 is 15 residues. V gave up 3 bases and J gave up 2 bases; unmatched junction bases: 4. Germline V gene lookup returns CDR1 SGHTA and CDR2 FQGNSA. CDR3 loop: CASSFSQGRNQPQHF. Written as DNA, the CDR3 is TGTGCCAGCAGCTTTTCACAGGGGCGCAATCAGCCCCAGCATTTT.

The chain joins TRBV5-1 to TRBJ2-5; 8 bases align to TRBD1. Unmatched junction bases numbered 6, after V lost 0 bases and J lost 5 bases. Germline V gives CDR1 SGHRS, CDR2 YFSETQ. The CDR3 spans 15 residues. Written as DNA, the CDR3 is TGCGCCAGCAGCTTGGCTACAGGGGGAGCGGAGACCCAGTACTTC. This codes for CASSLATGGAETQYF. Filled out from reference TRBV5-1 and TRBJ2-5, the complete variable domain reads KAGVTQTPRYLIKTRGQQVTLSCSPISGHRSVSWYQQTPGQGLQFLFEYFSETQRNKGNFPGRFSGRQFSNSRSEMNVSTLELGDSALYLCASSLATGGAETQYFGPGTRLLVL.

The rearrangement links TRBV6-5 to TRBJ2-3, with 7 nucleotides matching TRBD1. In germline, CDR1 is MNHEY, CDR2 SVGAGI. V shed 2 bases and J 4 bases; nucleotides not matched to a gene: 6. This CDR3 contains 15 residues. The CDR3 here is CASSYRGQSPDTQYF. As DNA, the CDR3 is TGTGCCAGCAGTTACCGGGGACAGTCCCCAGATACGCAGTATTTT.

J is TRBJ1-2 and V is TRBV11-2; TRBD1 might be the D (6 bases). The germline gives CDR1 SGHAT, CDR2 FQNNGV. CDR3 length: 14 residues. Trimming removed 5 bases from V and 6 bases from J, with 16 bases in between. DNA of the CDR3: TGTGCCAGCAGCCGGGAGGGGGTCGGCGATGGCTACACCTTC. Its protein is CASSREGVGDGYTF.

A remark on this clone: The identical CDR3 is also encoded by other nucleotide sequences in the sample. This sequence joins TRBV7-2 and TRBJ2-5, with a weak D call TRBD2 (6 bases). There are 14 residues in the CDR3. Trimming cost V 0 bases and J 5 bases, with 10 bases left between them. The germline V gene has CDR1 SGHTA and CDR2 FQGNSA. The CDR3 spells CASSLAGSGETQYF. CDR3 DNA: TGTGCCAGCAGCTTAGCAGGCAGCGGGGAGACCCAGTACTTC.

This sequence joins TRBV4-2 and TRBJ1-2; D perhaps matches TRBD1 (6 bases). Trimming cost V 4 bases and J 4 bases, with 16 bases left between them. This CDR3 has 15 amino acids. CDR1 and CDR2 (germline): LGHNA, YNFKEQ. CDR3 sequence reads: CASSPAMDSSYGYTF. The CDR3 nucleotides read TGTGCCAGCAGCCCGGCCATGGACAGCAGCTATGGCTACACCTTC.

The rearrangement uses TRBV7-9 and TRBJ1-4; 8 bases match TRBD1. The length of the CDR3 is 16 residues. Losses at the gene ends were 1 base for V and 4 bases for J; bases not matched to a gene: 5. CDR1 SEHNR and CDR2 FQNEAQ come from the germline V gene (reference sequence). CDR3 in amino acids: CASSLGGQVLNEKLFF. The CDR3 nucleotides are TGTGCCAGCAGCTTAGGGGGACAGGTTCTTAATGAAAAACTGTTTTTT.

This clone was counted a single time. CDR3 bases: TGTGCCAGCAGCTTAGGGCCAGTGGCTGAAGCTTTCTTT. Translation gives CASSLGPVAEAFF. This chain uses TRBV7-9 with TRBJ1-1; no firm D call. This CDR3 region has 13 residues. The V and J ends lost 1 base and 6 bases respectively, with 9 bases between them. The germline CDR1 and CDR2 sequences are SEHNR and FQNEAQ (reference sequence). The full variable domain, rest sourced from reference TRBV7-9 and TRBJ1-1, is DTGVSQNPRHKITKRGQNVTFRCDPISEHNRLYWYRQTLGQGPEFLTYFQNEAQLEKSRLLSDRFSAERPKGSFSTLEIQRTEQGDSAMYLCASSLGPVAEAFFGQGTRLTVV.

V is TRBV12-5 and J is TRBJ2-3; TRBD2 agrees at 8 bases. Looked up from germline, CDR1 is LGHNT and CDR2 is FRNRAP. The CDR3 loop spans 15 amino acids. V gave up 5 bases and J gave up 5 bases; unmatched junction bases: 9. The CDR3 sequence: CASGEAGEVRDTQYF. The CDR3 DNA reads TGTGCTAGTGGTGAAGCGGGGGAGGTCAGAGATACGCAGTATTTT.

This clone was seen a few times. The chain links TRBV6-5 to TRBJ2-7, with D possibly being TRBD2 (5 bases). The CDR3 covers 15 residues. Germline lookup yields CDR1 MNHEY and CDR2 SVGAGI. V lost 8 bases and J 3 bases, leaving 20 bases between the germline ends. DNA for the CDR3: TGTGCCAGCGAGGCGGAACCGGGAAGCCTCTACGAGCAGTACTTC. Amino acid sequence: CASEAEPGSLYEQYF.